This TCR beta chain was obtained from a study of a mutant IDH1 vaccine in newly diagnosed glioma. The data were produced by immunoSEQ multiplex PCR, yet TCRdb's version contains in-frame clones alone and is incomplete. In the table there are around 34,000 clones, 81% of which are singletons. CDR1 and CDR2 (germline): SNHLY, FYNNEI. V lost 2 bases to trimming and J lost 6 bases, with 11 bases between them. CDR3 length: 14 amino acids. As for this clone: Its antigen is not identified.

The sample's time point: week 23, last vaccination. Doses of 300 ug of mutant IDH1 20-mer peptide were given with topical imiquimod. V and J are TRBV2 and TRBJ2-1, with D possibly being TRBD1 (6 bases). The sequence was obtained from a man in his forties or fifties with glioma. The sequenced sample was PBMCs, obtained from a glioma patient whose treatment included an IDH1 peptide vaccine. This CDR3 is CASSELGASNEQFF. The CDR3 region has the DNA TGTGCCAGCAGTGAATTGGGGGCCTCCAATGAGCAGTTCTTC.